These T cell receptor beta chains were read from a single sample in a study of T-cell reconstitution after alpha-beta-depleted transplantation in children. Via MiXCR, TCRdb re-called the PCR reads, giving one row per CDR3 protein. This table has approximately 340,000 distinct CDR3 sequences, approximately 10% appearing once. Material: PBMCs from the stem cell graft donor, obtained from the stem cell graft. The origin of the receptors is a human donor who donated a stem cell graft to a child with acute lymphoblastic leukemia. The CDR3 runs from the conserved cysteine through the conserved F or W. The D gene is left open where the match is weak. Size tells how often a clone was seen (once, few, many) or the class of an expanded clone, and some rows leave it out.

TRBV29-1	few	TRBJ2-1	NA	CSVESGGKPNEQFF	TGCAGCGTTGAATCCGGGGGCAAGCCCAATGAGCAGTTCTTC
TRBV7-9	many	TRBJ2-3	TRBD2	CASSPQTSGVGADTQYF	TGTGCCAGCAGCCCACAGACTAGCGGAGTTGGGGCAGATACGCAGTATTTT
TRBV5-1	NA	TRBJ2-3	NA	CASSFVGQPTDTQYF	TGCGCCAGCAGCTTCGTCGGACAGCCCACAGATACGCAGTATTTT
TRBV10-3	NA	TRBJ2-7	NA	CAINSGSNYEQYF	TGTGCCATCAATTCGGGATCCAACTACGAGCAGTACTTC
TRBV7-2	few	TRBJ2-6	NA	CASSLSVPSWGANVLTF	TGTGCCAGCAGCTTATCAGTTCCCTCATGGGGGGCCAACGTCCTGACTTTC
TRBV12-3/TRBV12-4	few	TRBJ2-2	NA	CASSLTTGSTGELFF	TGTGCCAGCAGTTTAACCACAGGGAGCACCGGGGAGCTGTTTTTT
TRBV30	few	TRBJ1-3	NA	CAWSVMGSHSGNTIYF	TGTGCCTGGAGTGTAATGGGGAGCCACTCTGGAAACACCATATATTTT
TRBV27	NA	TRBJ2-5	NA	CDSSLFGRGAKETQYF	TGTGACAGCAGTTTATTCGGCAGGGGCGCGAAAGAGACCCAGTACTTC
TRBV5-4	NA	TRBJ2-3	NA	CASSLAGALTDTQYF	TGTGCCAGCAGCCTAGCAGGTGCCCTCACAGATACGCAGTATTTT
TRBV10-1	NA	TRBJ2-3	TRBD2	CANRGVSGRPDTQYF	TGCGCCAATCGGGGGGTTAGCGGGAGGCCAGATACGCAGTATTTT
TRBV27	few	TRBJ2-7	NA	CASSWIGGDEQYF	TGTGCCAGCAGTTGGATTGGAGGGGACGAGCAGTACTTC
TRBV2	NA	TRBJ2-3	NA	CASSLTPGTSVVTQYF	TGTGCCAGCAGTCTCACTCCCGGGACTTCCGTAGTAACGCAGTATTTT
TRBV20-1	many	TRBJ1-4	TRBD1	CSASGTGFTRSNEKLFF	TGCAGTGCTTCAGGGACAGGGTTTACGCGGTCTAATGAAAAACTGTTTTTT
TRBV5-5	many	TRBJ2-7	NA	CASSWGPSYEQYF	TGTGCCAGCAGCTGGGGCCCCTCCTACGAGCAGTACTTC
TRBV2	NA	TRBJ2-5	NA	CASRDTRRETQYF	TGTGCCAGCAGGGACACGCGTAGGGAGACCCAGTACTTC
TRBV29-1	many	TRBJ1-3	NA	CSGLRGNTIYF	TGCAGCGGGCTCAGGGGAAACACCATATATTTT
TRBV12-3/TRBV12-4	NA	TRBJ1-1	TRBD1	CASRLGQGGLNTEAFF	TGTGCCAGCAGGCTAGGACAGGGGGGTTTGAACACTGAAGCTTTCTTT
TRBV20-1	few	TRBJ2-1	TRBD2	CSAISETSGSFEQFF	TGCAGTGCTATAAGCGAGACTAGCGGGAGTTTTGAGCAGTTCTTC
TRBV27	NA	TRBJ2-5	NA	CASSSTGSPETQYF	TGTGCCAGCAGCTCCACCGGCTCGCCCGAGACCCAGTACTTC
TRBV7-7	many	TRBJ2-7	TRBD1	CASSLEGTGAYEQYF	TGTGCCAGCAGCTTAGAGGGGACAGGGGCCTACGAGCAGTACTTC
TRBV4-1	NA	TRBJ1-1	NA	CASNIGGARTEAFF	TGCGCCAGCAACATCGGCGGGGCTCGTACTGAAGCTTTCTTT
TRBV12-3/TRBV12-4	NA	TRBJ2-1	NA	CASSLGEASLLF	TGTGCCAGCAGCCTTGGGGAGGCTAGCTTGCTCTTC